This T cell receptor (beta chain) emerged from a study of shared clonotypes between healthy human individuals. Naive CD8 cells comprised CD45RO-negative, CCR7-positively selected cells, excluding terminally differentiated effector memory CD45RA+ cells. Deep was the level used in running the assay. Repertoires were generated with immunoSEQ multiplex PCR, while TCRdb's copy carries only in-frame clones and drops some. The sample records around 610,000 clones, around 96% being singletons. The specimen was naive CD8+ T cells sorted from blood. This sequence was found in a woman aged 25 to 39 in good health.

Written as DNA, the CDR3 is TGCGCCAGCAGCCAAGACCCCCCGTTAGTAGGACTAGCTTATGGCCACGAGCAGTACTTC. Protein: CASSQDPPLVGLAYGHEQYF. The rearrangement links TRBV4-1 to TRBJ2-5, with 8 nucleotides matching TRBD2. The J call is doubtful: the DNA matches TRBJ2-7 better. CDR1 is MGHRA and CDR2 is YSYEKL in the germline V gene. The CDR3 contains 20 residues.